This passage covers 21 T cell receptor beta chains from one sample sequenced in a study of shared clonotypes between healthy human individuals. TCRdb's copy holds only in-frame clones and misses some; the assay was immunoSEQ multiplex PCR. The sample includes around 990,000 clones, 77% seen only once; the top ten take 0.89%. Sequencing input: memory CD4+ T cells from PBMCs. The subset: CD45RA-negative fraction. These receptors all stem from a man younger than 35 in good health. Some clones in this sample may be carry-over from other donors' samples.

This clone showed up just once. This chain joins TRBV4-1 and TRBJ1-1, with TRBD1 matching 8 bases. V lost 3 bases to trimming and J lost 3 bases; unmatched junction nucleotides: 12. The germline V gene has CDR1 MGHRA and CDR2 YSYEKL. The CDR3 totals 17 residues. The CDR3 protein is CASSQGQDAGADTEAFF. The DNA of the CDR3 is TGCGCCAGCAGCCAGGGACAGGATGCCGGTGCCGACACTGAAGCTTTCTTT.

The rearrangement links TRBV7-9 to TRBJ2-3; 13 nucleotides align to TRBD2. V lost 4 bases, J lost 6 bases, and 7 bases stayed unmatched. The CDR3 totals 16 residues. Germline values: CDR1 SEHNR, CDR2 FQNEAQ (reference sequence). The CDR3: CASSSGLAGNRDTQYF. The CDR3 DNA follows: TGTGCCAGCAGCTCGGGACTAGCGGGAAACCGTGATACGCAGTATTTT. Drawing the rest from reference TRBV7-9 and TRBJ2-3, the complete variable domain is DTGVSQNPRHKITKRGQNVTFRCDPISEHNRLYWYRQTLGQGPEFLTYFQNEAQLEKSRLLSDRFSAERPKGSFSTLEIQRTEQGDSAMYLCASSSGLAGNRDTQYFGPGTRLTVL.

The rearrangement joins TRBV30 to TRBJ1-3; no definite D call. The V end lost 1 base, the J end lost 0 bases, and 10 bases lay between the germline ends. This CDR3 contains 15 residues. Germline V gene sequence: CDR1 GTSNPN, CDR2 SVGIG (reference sequence). Written as DNA, the CDR3 is TGTGCCTGGAGTGCCGGGGTCCTCTCTGGAAACACCATATATTTT. This codes for CAWSAGVLSGNTIYF.

The chain uses TRBV27 and TRBJ2-7; D is possibly TRBD2 (6 bases). There are 14 residues in the CDR3. Deletions cut 6 bases from V and 0 bases from J, with 12 bases between. Germline V gene sequence: CDR1 MNHEY, CDR2 SMNVEV (reference sequence). In DNA, the CDR3 is TGTGCCAGCAGAATAGCGGTTCACTCCTACGAGCAGTACTTC. This codes for CASRIAVHSYEQYF.

This clone was seen just once. This chain links TRBV7-2 with TRBJ2-7; 13 nucleotides match TRBD2. This CDR3 has 18 residues. Per the germline V gene, CDR1 is SGHTA and CDR2 is FQGNSA. Losses at the gene ends were 6 bases for V and 0 bases for J; bases not matched to a gene: 11. CDR3 amino acids: CASSRTSGSSFSSYEQYF. CDR3 coding DNA: TGTGCCAGCAGTCGGACTAGCGGGAGTTCCTTTAGCTCCTACGAGCAGTACTTC.

In regard to this clone: The sample holds other DNA sequences that translate to the same CDR3. The chain employs TRBV5-1 and TRBJ2-3; 11 positions match TRBD2. Germline assignment: CDR1 SGHRS and CDR2 YFSETQ. There are 16 residues in the CDR3. Trimming took 4 bases from V and 2 from J; bases not matched to a gene: 6. Here the CDR3 reads CASSGGTSGSTDTQYF. The CDR3 bases are TGCGCCAGCAGCGGAGGGACTAGCGGATCCACAGATACGCAGTATTTT.

The chain carries TRBV7-2 and TRBJ2-2; D possibly corresponds to TRBD1 (6 bases). The CDR3 sequence is 15 residues long. Trimming shortened V by 5 bases and J by 3 bases, and 13 bases separated the two germline ends. CDR1 and CDR2 (germline): SGHTA, FQGNSA. The CDR3 here is CASSQRGIDTGELFF. The CDR3 nucleotides read TGTGCCAGCAGCCAAAGGGGGATTGACACCGGGGAGCTGTTTTTT.

The chain links TRBV5-6 to TRBJ2-7; TRBD2 might be the D (6 bases). There are 13 residues in the CDR3. Trimming shortened V by 7 bases and J by 4 bases, and 15 bases separated the two germline ends. Germline lookup yields CDR1 SGHDT and CDR2 YYEEEE. CDR3 nucleotides: TGTGCCAGCCAGGCGGGGCCCTGGTACGAGCAGTACTTC. Amino acid sequence: CASQAGPWYEQYF.

This clone was observed once. The chain employs TRBV14 and TRBJ2-7, with D hard to call. V gave up 0 bases and J gave up 2 bases, with 8 bases separating them. The CDR3 has 14 residues. Germline lookup yields CDR1 SGHDN and CDR2 FVKESK. The CDR3 region is CASSQDGRPYEQYF. The CDR3, as DNA: TGTGCCAGCAGCCAAGATGGCCGGCCCTACGAGCAGTACTTC.

The chain couples TRBV5-6 to TRBJ2-7; tentative D call: TRBD2 (6 bases). Germline CDR1 and CDR2: SGHDT and YYEEEE. Trimming left V 3 bases short and J 3 bases short, with 10 bases between. The CDR3 runs to 13 residues. CDR3 DNA: TGTGCCAGCAGCTGGGGGGTGGTCTACGAGCAGTACTTC. Residues: CASSWGVVYEQYF.

J is TRBJ2-7 and V is TRBV27; D uncertain. This CDR3 is 14 amino acids long. The germline V and J ends were trimmed by 4 bases and 7 bases, with 17 bases remaining between them. Germline CDR1 and CDR2: MNHEY and SMNVEV (reference sequence). The CDR3: CASSSRHLRVEQYF. CDR3 sequence (DNA): TGTGCCAGCAGTTCGAGACACCTCCGTGTGGAGCAGTACTTC.

The V gene is TRBV28, the J gene TRBJ2-7; weak D call: TRBD2 (6 bases). The CDR3 loop spans 15 amino acids. The V end lost 2 bases, the J end lost 2 bases, and 13 bases lay between the germline ends. CDR1 and CDR2 (germline): MDHEN, SYDVKM. For the CDR3, the DNA is TGTGCCAGCAGTTTAAACGGGGGACTGACCTACGAGCAGTACTTC. Residues: CASSLNGGLTYEQYF.

The chain uses TRBV29-1 and TRBJ1-3; no firm D call. The CDR3 is 12 residues long. Germline loops: CDR1 SQVTM, CDR2 ANQGSEA. Trimming removed 6 bases at V and 0 bases at J, with 6 bases between. The CDR3 loop is CSVRYSGNTIYF. The CDR3 DNA is TGCAGCGTGCGGTACTCTGGAAACACCATATATTTT.

V is TRBV21-1 and J is TRBJ1-4. TRBV21-1 is classified as a pseudogene. This CDR3 contains 12 residues. The CDR3 loop is CARYSKNEKLFF. The CDR3, as DNA: TGTGCCAGATACTCTAAAAATGAAAAACTGTTTTTT.

On this clone itself: The identical CDR3 is also encoded by other nucleotide sequences in the sample. The genes are TRBV7-9 and TRBJ2-1; 9 positions match TRBD2. CDR3 length: 16 residues. The germline CDR1 and CDR2 sequences are SEHNR and FQNEAQ (reference sequence). The junction had 9 bases not matched to a gene; V was cut back by 3 bases and J by 6 bases. CDR3 sequence reads: CASSLQRTSAFNEQFF. The DNA for the CDR3 is TGTGCCAGCAGCTTGCAGAGGACTAGCGCCTTCAATGAGCAGTTCTTC.

V gene TRBV28 combines with J gene TRBJ2-5; the D gene is possibly TRBD1 (6 bases). The CDR3 consists of 14 residues. Germline values: CDR1 MDHEN, CDR2 SYDVKM. The germline V and J ends were trimmed by 2 bases and 3 bases, with 10 bases remaining between them. The DNA of the CDR3 is TGTGCCAGCAGTTTACGGTCAGGGGAAGAGACCCAGTACTTC. Protein sequence: CASSLRSGEETQYF.

This sequence joins TRBV14 and TRBJ2-3; 14 bases are shared with TRBD2. V was pared by 5 bases and J by 0 bases, with 7 bases of the junction left unmatched. Germline lookup yields CDR1 SGHDN and CDR2 FVKESK. The CDR3 totals 18 residues. The CDR3 sequence: CASSSRTSGGLSTDTQYF. The CDR3 DNA reads as TGTGCCAGCAGCTCTCGGACTAGCGGGGGGCTTAGCACAGATACGCAGTATTTT.

The chain combines TRBV6-5 with TRBJ1-2; D unresolved. Trimming stripped 5 bases from V and 8 bases from J, with 15 bases between. The CDR3 sequence is 13 residues long. Germline V gene sequence: CDR1 MNHEY, CDR2 SVGAGI. The CDR3 reads CASSQRTGGGYTF. The CDR3 bases are TGTGCCAGCAGTCAGAGGACGGGCGGGGGCTACACCTTC.

V and J are TRBV28 and TRBJ2-5; D remains unclear. In germline, CDR1 is MDHEN, CDR2 SYDVKM. The CDR3 is 12 residues long. Trimming took 7 bases from V and 1 from J, leaving 7 bases between them. CDR3 in amino acids: CASNSLQETQYF. CDR3 bases: TGTGCCAGCAATTCCCTCCAAGAGACCCAGTACTTC.

This CDR3 reads CASSLAFGAGGLYNEQFF. As DNA, the CDR3 is TGCGCCAGCAGCTTGGCATTCGGGGCGGGAGGGCTGTACAATGAGCAGTTCTTC. V is TRBV5-1 and J is TRBJ2-1, with TRBD2 matching 9 bases. This CDR3 has 18 amino acids. Germline V gene sequence: CDR1 SGHRS, CDR2 YFSETQ. V trimming: 0 bases; J trimming: 4 bases; junction bases outside the gene matches: 11. The full variable domain, with the rest looked up from reference TRBV5-1 and TRBJ2-1, is KAGVTQTPRYLIKTRGQQVTLSCSPISGHRSVSWYQQTPGQGLQFLFEYFSETQRNKGNFPGRFSGRQFSNSRSEMNVSTLELGDSALYLCASSLAFGAGGLYNEQFFGPGTRLTVL.

The chain joins TRBV21-1 to TRBJ2-7; the tabulated D call, TRBD1, remains unverified against the DNA. TRBV21-1 counts as a pseudogene. This CDR3 is built from 14 residues. The CDR3 nucleotides read TGTGCCAGCAGCAAATCGACAGGGTTGGATGAGCAGTACTTC. Translating it yields CASSKSTGLDEQYF.